The 2 T cell receptor beta chains reported below all come from one sample, sequenced in a study of chemoradiotherapy in HPV16-positive cancers. Only in-frame clones appear in the TCRdb table, and some are missing; sequencing was by immunoSEQ multiplex PCR. Here the sample spans about 39,000 clones, around three quarters being singletons. Specimen: blood, collected from a patient who underwent chemoradiotherapy. The receptors come from a human donor with HPV-associated anogenital cancer.

The chain has TRBV4-1 and TRBJ1-2; weak D call: TRBD1 (6 bases). The CDR3 is 18 residues long. The germline CDR1 and CDR2 sequences are MGHRA and YSYEKL. V lost 1 base, J lost 4 bases, and 22 bases lay in between. The DNA of the CDR3 is TGCGCCAGCAGCCAAGTCACCTACCCGTGGGACAACAGCTATGGCTACACCTTC. Translation: CASSQVTYPWDNSYGYTF.

The genes are TRBV28 and TRBJ2-7; a weak D match, TRBD2 (6 bases). The CDR3 extends over 14 amino acids. V was cut by 5 bases and J by 1 base, with 12 bases left in between. Germline lookup yields CDR1 MDHEN and CDR2 SYDVKM. The CDR3 protein is CASSLEGLSYEQYF. The CDR3 coding sequence is TGTGCCAGCAGTCTCGAGGGACTGTCCTACGAGCAGTACTTC.